These 23 T cell receptor beta chains share one sample of origin, sequenced in a study of blood T cell repertoires in COVID-19. Sequencing used immunoSEQ multiplex PCR; TCRdb keeps in-frame clones, though not all of them. The repertoire holds tens of thousands of clones, 75% to 90% seen once, with roughly 13% in the top ten. The sample consisted of peripheral blood. Receptors were obtained from a human donor with acute or convalescent COVID-19. The donor label of this sample is uncertain.

This clone was seen a handful of times. CDR3 DNA: TGCGCCAGCAGCCCTCAAGGGGGATATGAGCAGTACTTC. Amino acid sequence: CASSPQGGYEQYF. The chain links TRBV4-3 to TRBJ2-7; D possibly corresponds to TRBD1 (6 bases). The CDR3 has 13 residues. V was trimmed by 4 bases and J by 7 bases, leaving 14 bases between them. Germline V gives CDR1 LGHNA, CDR2 YSLEER.

This chain links TRBV10-3 with TRBJ1-1, with unresolved D. There are 14 residues in the CDR3. The V and J ends lost 7 bases and 2 bases respectively, with 14 bases between them. The germline CDR1 and CDR2 sequences are ENHRY and SYGVKD. CDR3 sequence reads: CAIKETGSNTEAFF. The CDR3 bases are TGTGCCATCAAAGAGACTGGGTCCAACACTGAAGCTTTCTTT.

The rearrangement uses TRBV7-3 and TRBJ2-3; D remains unclear. This CDR3 is built from 13 residues. V gave up 2 bases and J gave up 2 bases, with 5 bases separating them. Germline values: CDR1 SGHTA, CDR2 FQGTGA. The CDR3 DNA is TGTGCCAGCAGCTTAGACAACACAGATACGCAGTATTTT. It codes for CASSLDNTDTQYF.

The gene calls are TRBV7-7 and TRBJ2-1, with TRBD2 matching 10 bases. Germline V gene sequence: CDR1 SSHAT, CDR2 FNYEAQ (reference sequence). The CDR3 spans 16 residues. Trimming at V came to 0 bases and at J to 7 bases, leaving 6 bases not matched to a gene. The CDR3 DNA reads TGTGCCAGCAGCTTAGCAGCGGGGGGGAATGAAAATGAGCAGTTCTTC. Translated: CASSLAAGGNENEQFF. The full variable domain, its missing parts supplied by reference TRBV7-7 and TRBJ2-1, is GAGVSQSPRYKVTKRGQDVTLRCDPISSHATLYWYQQALGQGPEFLTYFNYEAQPDKSGLPSDRFSAERPEGSISTLTIQRTEQRDSAMYRCASSLAAGGNENEQFFGPGTRLTVL.

The table lists this clone with a few counts. This chain uses TRBV6-6 with TRBJ2-5, with D unclear. Germline values: CDR1 MNHNY, CDR2 SVGAGI (reference sequence). V dropped 2 bases and J dropped 2 bases, with 6 bases sitting between them. The CDR3 spans 13 residues. The DNA of the CDR3 is TGTGCCAGCAGTTACCTATTACAAGAGACCCAGTACTTC. This translates into CASSYLLQETQYF.

Concerning this clone: A junction end diverges from the germline sequence, so it may reflect a read error. The chain joins TRBV18 to TRBJ1-5, with TRBD1 matching over 8 bases. This CDR3 contains 14 residues. Per the germline V gene, CDR1 is KGHSH and CDR2 is LQKENI. CDR3 loop: CASSPQGENQPQHF. As DNA, the CDR3 is TGTGCCAGCTCTCCACAGGGGGAAAATCAGCCCCAGCATTTT.

This chain uses TRBV7-2 with TRBJ2-5; TRBD2 matches 9 bases. The J segment lost 3 bases and the V segment lost 5 bases, leaving 4 bases of the junction unmatched. Per the germline V gene, CDR1 is SGHTA and CDR2 is FQGNSA. The CDR3 consists of 14 residues. Here the CDR3 DNA reads TGTGCCAGCAGCCGTCCTAGCGGGGAAGAGACCCAGTACTTC. It codes for CASSRPSGEETQYF.

This clone was recorded once. The CDR3, as DNA: TGTGCCAGCAGTTCGAACTATGGCTACACCTTC. Amino acids: CASSSNYGYTF. This rearrangement joins TRBV11-2 to TRBJ1-2, with D unclear. The CDR3 extends over 11 amino acids. CDR1 and CDR2 (germline): SGHAT, FQNNGV. The ends were cut back, 6 bases at V and 2 bases at J, with 4 bases in the middle.

This clone was counted a single time. The V and J genes are TRBV5-4 and TRBJ2-6; D ambiguous. CDR1 and CDR2 from the germline V gene are SGHNT and YYREEE (reference sequence). V lost 1 base and J 0 bases, leaving 11 bases between the germline ends. The CDR3 extends over 17 amino acids. CDR3 sequence: CASSLRQRNSGANVLTF. CDR3 DNA: TGTGCCAGCAGCTTGAGGCAGCGAAACTCTGGGGCCAACGTCCTGACTTTC.

This chain links TRBV3-1 (or the pseudogene TRBV3-2) with TRBJ1-2; TRBD1 matches 7 bases. Per germline, CDR1 LGHDT and CDR2 YNNKEL (reference sequence). This CDR3 region has 13 residues. V was clipped by 4 bases and J by 7 bases; unmatched bases: 6. The CDR3 sequence: CASSPRQGGGYTF. Here the CDR3 DNA reads TGTGCCAGCAGCCCACGACAGGGAGGTGGCTACACCTTC.

This sequence joins TRBV27 and TRBJ1-6; no reliable D call. In germline, CDR1 is MNHEY, CDR2 SMNVEV (reference sequence). This CDR3 has 16 amino acids. The V and J ends lost 2 bases and 4 bases respectively, with 12 bases between them. The CDR3 DNA is TGTGCCAGCAGTTTAGCCCCCTCGGGGTATAATTCACCCCTCCACTTT. It specifies CASSLAPSGYNSPLHF.

This clone has just a few counts. The rearrangement uses TRBV19 and TRBJ1-1, with D unclear. The ends were cut back, 0 bases at V and 4 bases at J, with 6 bases in the middle. CDR1 is LNHDA and CDR2 is SQIVND in the germline V gene (reference sequence). The CDR3 consists of 13 residues. The CDR3 DNA follows: TGTGCCAGTAGTATAGATTCGAGCACTGAAGCTTTCTTT. Protein product: CASSIDSSTEAFF.

The rearrangement links TRBV28 to TRBJ1-5; 7 bases are shared with TRBD1. With 8 bases clipped from V and 3 bases from J, the junction kept 13 bases outside the gene matches. The CDR3 has 16 amino acids. Germline values: CDR1 MDHEN, CDR2 SYDVKM. The CDR3: CASETGTDIINQPQHF. The CDR3 DNA is TGTGCCAGCGAAACCGGGACAGACATAATCAATCAGCCCCAGCATTTT.

The rearrangement uses TRBV6-2 or TRBV6-3 and TRBJ2-3, with a weak D call TRBD1 (6 bases). V was cut by 5 bases and J by 5 bases, with 14 bases left in between. Per germline, CDR1 MNHEY and CDR2 SVGEGT. The CDR3 loop spans 14 amino acids. DNA of the CDR3: TGTGCCAGCAGTCTACGAGTAGGGGGAGATACGCAGTATTTT. Its translation: CASSLRVGGDTQYF.

Remarks on this clone: No DNA is shown, since the ends of the CDR3 on it are uncertain; the CDR3 is the one TCRdb lists. V is TRBV10-1 and J is TRBJ2-2; the table's D call TRBD1 went unverified against the DNA. The V gene's germline CDR1 is WNHNN and CDR2 SYGVQD (reference sequence). The CDR3 length equals 14 residues, ends included. CDR3 region: CASSTRGTPGSCFF.

This chain links TRBV4-3 with TRBJ1-2, with 9 bases identical to TRBD1. Germline V gene data show CDR1 as LGHNA and CDR2 as YSLEER. The V gene end was trimmed by 3 bases and the J gene end by 8 bases; junction bases not matched to a gene: 10. This CDR3 contains 15 residues. CDR3 sequence: CASSQIQGAGSGYTF. The CDR3 nucleotides read TGCGCCAGCAGCCAGATACAGGGGGCAGGCAGCGGCTACACCTTC.

The V and J genes are TRBV4-2 and TRBJ2-1; TRBD2 agrees at 13 bases. Germline assignment: CDR1 LGHNA and CDR2 YNFKEQ. Losses at the gene ends were 6 bases for V and 5 bases for J; bases not matched to a gene: 7. There are 16 residues in the CDR3. The CDR3 nucleotides read TGTGCCAGCAGTCTTACTAGCGGGGGGGCCAACAATGAGCAGTTCTTC. It specifies CASSLTSGGANNEQFF.

The rearrangement uses TRBV6-6 and TRBJ1-1; D is uncertain. This CDR3 comprises 12 residues. Germline V gene data show CDR1 as MNHNY and CDR2 as SVGAGI (reference sequence). Trimming took off 6 bases at V and 6 bases at J, with 11 bases between the two ends. The CDR3 sequence is CASRARGAEAFF. The CDR3 nucleotides are TGTGCCAGCAGAGCCAGAGGCGCTGAAGCTTTCTTT.

V usage is TRBV10-2 and J usage is TRBJ1-4; 9 bases align to TRBD1. Germline V gene sequence: CDR1 WSHSY, CDR2 SAAADI. With V trimmed by 3 bases and J by 8 bases, 4 bases remained unmatched. This CDR3 has 14 residues. In DNA, the CDR3 is TGCGCCAGCAGTGATGGGACAGGGTTCGAAAAACTGTTTTTT. It translates to CASSDGTGFEKLFF.

V and J are TRBV9 and TRBJ1-5; D is possibly TRBD1 (5 bases). CDR1 and CDR2 (germline): SGDLS, YYNGEE. The CDR3 sequence is 14 residues long. The V end lost 0 bases, the J end lost 5 bases, and 9 bases lay between the germline ends. CDR3 loop: CASSVEGNDQPQHF. Written as DNA, the CDR3 is TGTGCCAGCAGCGTAGAGGGGAATGATCAGCCCCAGCATTTT.

The chain combines TRBV18 with TRBJ1-2; 7 nucleotides line up with TRBD1. V shed 0 bases and J 2 bases; nucleotides not matched to a gene: 0. Germline CDR1 is KGHSH and CDR2 is LQKENI. CDR3 length equals 14 residues. The CDR3 DNA is TGTGCCAGCTCACCACCAGGGGGCAACTATGGCTACACCTTC. Translating gives CASSPPGGNYGYTF.

This sequence joins TRBV2 and TRBJ2-2, with D tentatively TRBD1 (6 bases). Trimming cost V 2 bases and J 6 bases, with 13 bases left between them. The CDR3 spans 15 residues. The germline V gene encodes CDR1 SNHLY and CDR2 FYNNEI. The CDR3 DNA reads as TGTGCCAGCAGTGAACGAACAGGGCGGGCCGGGGAGCTGTTTTTT. Translation: CASSERTGRAGELFF.

V usage is TRBV18 and J usage is TRBJ1-1, with 7 bases lining up with TRBD1. This CDR3 comprises 15 residues. CDR1 and CDR2 (germline): KGHSH, LQKENI. The V gene end was trimmed by 3 bases and the J gene end by 4 bases; junction bases not matched to a gene: 8. Here the CDR3 DNA reads TGTGCCAGCTCACCCCAGACAGGGAAGGGCACTGAAGCTTTCTTT. Residues: CASSPQTGKGTEAFF. Complete variable domain (other parts from reference TRBV18 and TRBJ1-1): NAGVMQNPRHLVRRRGQEARLRCSPMKGHSHVYWYRQLPEEGLKFMVYLQKENIIDESGMPKERFSAEFPKEGPSILRIQQVVRGDSAAYFCASSPQTGKGTEAFFGQGTRLTVV.